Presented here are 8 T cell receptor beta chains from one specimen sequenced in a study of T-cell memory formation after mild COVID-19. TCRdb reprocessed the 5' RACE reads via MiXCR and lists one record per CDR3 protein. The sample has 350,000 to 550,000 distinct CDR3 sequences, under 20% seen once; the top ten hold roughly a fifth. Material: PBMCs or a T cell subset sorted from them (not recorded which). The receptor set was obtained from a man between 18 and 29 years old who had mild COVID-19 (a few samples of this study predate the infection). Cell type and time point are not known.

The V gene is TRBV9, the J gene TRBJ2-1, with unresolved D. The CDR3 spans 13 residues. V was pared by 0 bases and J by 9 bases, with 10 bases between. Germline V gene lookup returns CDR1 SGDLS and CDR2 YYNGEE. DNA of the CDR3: TGTGCCAGCAGCGTAGTCAGTGGCGTTGAGCAGTTCTTC. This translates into CASSVVSGVEQFF.

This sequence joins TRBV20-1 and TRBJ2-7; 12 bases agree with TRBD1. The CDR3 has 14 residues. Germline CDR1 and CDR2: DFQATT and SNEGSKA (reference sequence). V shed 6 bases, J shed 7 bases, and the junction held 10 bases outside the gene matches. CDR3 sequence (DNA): TGCAGTGCGCGTCCCGGGACAGGGGGCCGAGAGCAGTACTTC. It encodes CSARPGTGGREQYF.

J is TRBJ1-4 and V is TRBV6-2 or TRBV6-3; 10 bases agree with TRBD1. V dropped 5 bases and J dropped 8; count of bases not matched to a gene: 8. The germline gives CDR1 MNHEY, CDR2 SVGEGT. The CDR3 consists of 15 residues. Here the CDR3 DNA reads TGTGCCAGCAGTACGACAGGGGGCGCGTGGGAAAAACTGTTTTTT. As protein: CASSTTGGAWEKLFF.

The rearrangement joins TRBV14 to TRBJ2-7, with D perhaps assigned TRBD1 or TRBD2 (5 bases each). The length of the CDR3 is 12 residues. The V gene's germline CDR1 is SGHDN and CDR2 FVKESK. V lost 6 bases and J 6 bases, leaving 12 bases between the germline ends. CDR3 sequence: CASRVGTGEQYF. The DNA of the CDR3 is TGTGCCAGCAGAGTCGGGACCGGCGAGCAGTACTTC. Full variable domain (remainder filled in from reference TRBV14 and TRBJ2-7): EAGVTQFPSHSVIEKGQTVTLRCDPISGHDNLYWYRRVMGKEIKFLLHFVKESKQDESGMPNNRFLAERTGGTYSTLKVQPAELEDSGVYFCASRVGTGEQYFGPGTRLTVT.

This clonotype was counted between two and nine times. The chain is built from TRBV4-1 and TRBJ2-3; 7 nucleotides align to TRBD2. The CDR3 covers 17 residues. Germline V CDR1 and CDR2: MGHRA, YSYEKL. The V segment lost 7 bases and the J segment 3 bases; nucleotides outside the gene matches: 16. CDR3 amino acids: CASTNPGDYSFTDTQYF. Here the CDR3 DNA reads TGCGCCAGCACGAACCCCGGGGACTACAGTTTTACAGATACGCAGTATTTT.

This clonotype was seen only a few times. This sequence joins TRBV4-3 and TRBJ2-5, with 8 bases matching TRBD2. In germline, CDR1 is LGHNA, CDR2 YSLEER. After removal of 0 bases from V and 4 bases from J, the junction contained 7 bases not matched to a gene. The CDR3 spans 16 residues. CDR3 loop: CASSQDGGGTAETQYF. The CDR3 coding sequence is TGCGCCAGCAGCCAAGATGGCGGGGGGACCGCAGAGACCCAGTACTTC.

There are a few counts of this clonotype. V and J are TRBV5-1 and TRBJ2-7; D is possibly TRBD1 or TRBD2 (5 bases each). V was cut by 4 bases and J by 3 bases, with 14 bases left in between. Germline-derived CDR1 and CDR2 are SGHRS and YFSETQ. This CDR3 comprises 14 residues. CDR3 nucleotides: TGCGCCAGCAGCATAGGGACGGGGCTCTACGAGCAGTACGTC. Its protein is CASSIGTGLYEQYV.

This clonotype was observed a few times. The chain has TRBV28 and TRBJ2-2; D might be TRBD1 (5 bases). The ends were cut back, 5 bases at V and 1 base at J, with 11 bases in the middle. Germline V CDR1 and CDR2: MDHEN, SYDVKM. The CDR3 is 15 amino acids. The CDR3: CASSRRERNTGELFF. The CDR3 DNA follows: TGTGCCAGCAGTCGCAGGGAAAGGAACACCGGGGAGCTGTTTTTT. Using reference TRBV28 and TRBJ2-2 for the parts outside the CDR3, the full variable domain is DVKVTQSSRYLVKRTGEKVFLECVQDMDHENMFWYRQDPGLGLRLIYFSYDVKMKEKGDIPEGYSVSREKKERFSLILESASTNQTSMYLCASSRRERNTGELFFGEGSRLTVL.